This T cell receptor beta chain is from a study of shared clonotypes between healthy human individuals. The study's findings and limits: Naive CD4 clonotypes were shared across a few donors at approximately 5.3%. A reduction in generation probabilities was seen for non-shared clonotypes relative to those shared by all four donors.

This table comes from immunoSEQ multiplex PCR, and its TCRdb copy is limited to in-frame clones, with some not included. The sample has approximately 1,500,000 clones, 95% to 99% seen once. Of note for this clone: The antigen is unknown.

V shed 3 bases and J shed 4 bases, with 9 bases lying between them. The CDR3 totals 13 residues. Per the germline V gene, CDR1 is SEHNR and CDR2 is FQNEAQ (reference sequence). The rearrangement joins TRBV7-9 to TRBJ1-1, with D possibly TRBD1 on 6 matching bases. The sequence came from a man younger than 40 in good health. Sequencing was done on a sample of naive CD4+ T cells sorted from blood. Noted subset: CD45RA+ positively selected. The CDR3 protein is CASSFMGATEAFF. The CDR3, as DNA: TGTGCCAGCAGCTTTATGGGGGCCACTGAAGCTTTCTTT.